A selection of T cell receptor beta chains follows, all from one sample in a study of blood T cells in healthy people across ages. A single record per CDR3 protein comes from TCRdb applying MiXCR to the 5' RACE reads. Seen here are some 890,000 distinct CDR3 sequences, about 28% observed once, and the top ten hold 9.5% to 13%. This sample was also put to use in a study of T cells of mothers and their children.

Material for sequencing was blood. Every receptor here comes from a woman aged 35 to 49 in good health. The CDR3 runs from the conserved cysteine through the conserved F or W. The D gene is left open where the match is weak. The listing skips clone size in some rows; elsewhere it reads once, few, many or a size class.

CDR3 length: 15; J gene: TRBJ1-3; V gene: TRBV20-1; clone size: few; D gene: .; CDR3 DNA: TGCAGTGCCTCAGACCGGGGGATGACTGGAAACACCATATATTTT; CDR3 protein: CSASDRGMTGNTIYF
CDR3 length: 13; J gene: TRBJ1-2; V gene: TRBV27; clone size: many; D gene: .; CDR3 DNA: TGTGCCAGCTCCTCGACCCTAGCAGGGGGCTACACCTTC; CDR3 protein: CASSSTLAGGYTF
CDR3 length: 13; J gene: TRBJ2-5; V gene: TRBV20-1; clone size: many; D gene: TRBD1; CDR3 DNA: TGCAGTGCTAGGGGGACAGGGGGAGAGACCCAGTACTTC; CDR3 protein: CSARGTGGETQYF
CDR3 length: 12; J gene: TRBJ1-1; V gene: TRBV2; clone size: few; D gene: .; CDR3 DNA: TGTGCCAGCACCCTCGCTGACACTGAAGCTTTCTTT; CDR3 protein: CASTLADTEAFF
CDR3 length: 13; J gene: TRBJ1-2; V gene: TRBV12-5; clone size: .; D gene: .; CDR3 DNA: TGTGCTAGTGGTTTGAACGCGAACTATGGCTACACCTTC; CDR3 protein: CASGLNANYGYTF
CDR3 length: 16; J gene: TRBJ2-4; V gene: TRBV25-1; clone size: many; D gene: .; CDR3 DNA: TGTGCCAGCATTTTTGTAAGACTTGGGGGCAAAAACATTCAGTACTTC; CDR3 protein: CASIFVRLGGKNIQYF
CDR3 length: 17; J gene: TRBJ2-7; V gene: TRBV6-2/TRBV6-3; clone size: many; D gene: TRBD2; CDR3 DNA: TGTGCCAGCAGTTTAACAGAAGCGGGGGGGAGCTCCTACGAGCAGTACTTC; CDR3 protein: CASSLTEAGGSSYEQYF
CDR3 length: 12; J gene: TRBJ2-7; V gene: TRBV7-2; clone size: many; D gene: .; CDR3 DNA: TGTGCCAGCAGCAACCAGGGCTACGAGCAGTACTTC; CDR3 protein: CASSNQGYEQYF
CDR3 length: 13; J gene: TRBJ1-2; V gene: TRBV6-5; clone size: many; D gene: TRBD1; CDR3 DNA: TGTGCCAGCTGGACAGGGATTAACTATGGCTACACCTTC; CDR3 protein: CASWTGINYGYTF
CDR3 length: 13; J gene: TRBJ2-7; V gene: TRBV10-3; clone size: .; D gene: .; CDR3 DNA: TGTGCCATCAGTGGAGACGGGAGTTACGAGCAGTACTTC; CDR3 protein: CAISGDGSYEQYF
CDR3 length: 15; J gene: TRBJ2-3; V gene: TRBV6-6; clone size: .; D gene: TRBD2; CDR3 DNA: TGTGCCAGCAGGGGTAGCGGGGGCGGGGTAGATACGCAGTATTTT; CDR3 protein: CASRGSGGGVDTQYF
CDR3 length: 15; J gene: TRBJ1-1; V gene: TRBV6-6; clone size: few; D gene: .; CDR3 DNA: TGTGCCAGCAGTGATCTAAGAAGACAGGTCACTGAAGCTTTCTTT; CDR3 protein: CASSDLRRQVTEAFF
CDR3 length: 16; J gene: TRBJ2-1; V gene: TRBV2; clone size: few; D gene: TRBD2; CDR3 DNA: TGTGCCAGCAGTGGGAGAGCGGGGGGGCCCCACAATGAGCAGTTCTTC; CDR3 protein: CASSGRAGGPHNEQFF
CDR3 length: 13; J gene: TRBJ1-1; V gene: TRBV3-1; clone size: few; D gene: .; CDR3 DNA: TGTGCCAGCAGAAACGGGCAGGGCACTGAAGCTTTCTTT; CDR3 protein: CASRNGQGTEAFF
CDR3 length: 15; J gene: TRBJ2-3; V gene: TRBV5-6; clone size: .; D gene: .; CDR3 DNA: TGTGCCAGCAGCTCTTTAGGCCCAGGGGCTGATACGCAGTATTTT; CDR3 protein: CASSSLGPGADTQYF
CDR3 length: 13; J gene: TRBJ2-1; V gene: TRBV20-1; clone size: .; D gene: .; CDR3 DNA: TGCAGTGCCAGAGAGGGTCCAACCAATGAGCAGTTCTTC; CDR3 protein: CSAREGPTNEQFF
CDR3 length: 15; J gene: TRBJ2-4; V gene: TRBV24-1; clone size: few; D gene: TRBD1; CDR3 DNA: TGTGCCACCAGTGACCCGGTTGGGACAGGGAATGAGCAGTACTTC; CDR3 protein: CATSDPVGTGNEQYF
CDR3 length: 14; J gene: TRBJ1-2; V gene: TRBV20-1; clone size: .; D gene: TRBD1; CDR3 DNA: TGCAGTGCTTTGGACAGGGGATACAACTATGGCTACACCTTC; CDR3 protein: CSALDRGYNYGYTF
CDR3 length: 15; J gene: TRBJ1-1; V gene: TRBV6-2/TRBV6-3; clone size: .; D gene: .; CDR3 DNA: TGTGCCAGCAGTTACTCGATGGGTTCGGGGGCTGAAGCTTTCTTT; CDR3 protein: CASSYSMGSGAEAFF
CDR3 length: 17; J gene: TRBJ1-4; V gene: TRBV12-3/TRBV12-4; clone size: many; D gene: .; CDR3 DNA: TGTGCCAGCAGTTTAGACGCAGGGATCGCAACTAATGAAAAACTGTTTTTT; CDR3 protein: CASSLDAGIATNEKLFF
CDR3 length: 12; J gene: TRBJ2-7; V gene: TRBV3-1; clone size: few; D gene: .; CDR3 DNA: TGTGCCAGCAGGAAACAGGGCGACGAGCAGTACTTC; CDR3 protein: CASRKQGDEQYF
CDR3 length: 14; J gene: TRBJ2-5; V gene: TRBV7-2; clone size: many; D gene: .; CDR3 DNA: TGTGCCAGCTCGCCTGGGGATTATAGGGAGACCCAGTACTTC; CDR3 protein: CASSPGDYRETQYF
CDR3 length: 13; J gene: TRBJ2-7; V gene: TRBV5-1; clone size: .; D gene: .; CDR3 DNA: TGCGCCAGCAGCTTGGCCGTTGGTTACGAGCAGTACTTC; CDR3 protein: CASSLAVGYEQYF
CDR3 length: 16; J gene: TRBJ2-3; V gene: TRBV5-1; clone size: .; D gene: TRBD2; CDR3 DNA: TGCGCCAGCAGCCCAGGACTAGCGGTCTGGGCAGATACGCAGTATTTT; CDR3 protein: CASSPGLAVWADTQYF
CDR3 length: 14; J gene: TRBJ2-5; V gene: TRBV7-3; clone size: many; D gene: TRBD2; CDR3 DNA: TGTGCCAGCAGCAGAACTGGGGGGGAAGAGACCCAGTACTTC; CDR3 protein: CASSRTGGEETQYF
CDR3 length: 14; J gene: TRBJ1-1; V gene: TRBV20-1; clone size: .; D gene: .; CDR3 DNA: TGCAGTGCTAGAGCGGGACGGGGGAACACTGAAGCTTTCTTT; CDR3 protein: CSARAGRGNTEAFF
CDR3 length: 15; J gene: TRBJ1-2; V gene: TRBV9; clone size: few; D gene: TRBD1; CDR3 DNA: TGTGCCAGCAGCCCCACAGGGGACGCTTACTATGGCTACACCTTC; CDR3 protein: CASSPTGDAYYGYTF